This T cell receptor beta chain was obtained from a study of early T cells in non-severe SARS-CoV-2 infection. Study results and caveats: Private and CD4 specificities were missed by VDJdb matching, skewed to anti-spike CD8.

In its sample, this clonotype was seen many times. Its antigen remains unknown. Germline loops: CDR1 ENHRY, CDR2 SYGVKD. This CDR3 region has 15 residues. V was pared by 3 bases and J by 7 bases, with 9 bases of the junction left unmatched. TCRdb independently ran MiXCR on the 5' RACE reads; one entry per CDR3 protein. The sample holds some 66,000 distinct CDR3 sequences, approximately 12% seen once. The chain employs TRBV10-3 and TRBJ2-1; TRBD2 aligns across 7 bases. Material for sequencing was whole blood. The origin of this receptor is an adult who was a healthcare worker with PCR-confirmed SARS-CoV-2 infection or an uninfected control (not recorded which). The CDR3, as DNA: TGTGCCATCAGTGATAGCAAGCGGGGCTGGAATGAGCAGTTCTTC. Protein sequence: CAISDSKRGWNEQFF.